This TCR beta chain is from a study of OX40 agonist ivuxolimab in advanced cancers. Study in general: Ivuxolimab, an antibody acting as an agonist of OX40 (CD134), was used to treat patients.

V shed 5 bases and J shed 6 bases, with 11 bases lying between them. This CDR3 contains 12 residues. CDR1 and CDR2 from the germline V gene are SGHVS and FNYEAQ. Repertoires were generated with immunoSEQ multiplex PCR, while TCRdb's copy carries only in-frame clones and drops some. The table lists about 69,000 clones, roughly 92% of them singletons, with around 0.3% in the top ten. The input for sequencing was CD4+ or CD8+ T cells sorted from blood, taken in a trial of the OX40 agonist ivuxolimab. The chain links TRBV7-6 to TRBJ2-7, with D possibly matching TRBD1 (6 bases). The TCR was taken from an adult with an advanced solid tumor such as melanoma, head and neck, liver or kidney cancer. The CDR3 DNA reads TGTGCCAGCAGCCGCCCCAGGGGCGAGCAGTACTTC. This translates into CASSRPRGEQYF.